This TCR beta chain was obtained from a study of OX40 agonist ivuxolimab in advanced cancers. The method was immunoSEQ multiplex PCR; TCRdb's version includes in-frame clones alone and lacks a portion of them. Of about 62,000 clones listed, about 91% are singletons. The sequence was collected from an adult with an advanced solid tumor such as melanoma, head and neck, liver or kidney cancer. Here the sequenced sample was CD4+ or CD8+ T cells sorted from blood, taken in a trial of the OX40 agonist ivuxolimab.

The CDR3 DNA reads TGTGCCAGCGCCCTAGCGGGCCCAGATACGCAGTATTTT. Protein product: CASALAGPDTQYF. V is TRBV27 and J is TRBJ2-3; TRBD2 matches at 8 bases. Germline lookup yields CDR1 MNHEY and CDR2 SMNVEV (reference sequence). The CDR3 contains 13 residues. The J segment lost 4 bases and the V segment lost 8 bases, leaving 5 bases of the junction unmatched.